This T cell receptor beta chain was identified in a study of cytomegalovirus exposure and HLA in healthy donors (dated by TCRdb to 2016 to 2017). Background for the entire study: An earlier analysis of roughly 500 of the donors reported approximately 290 Gb of sequence data and about 100 million unique TCR beta sequences from about 179 million T cells. The study was designed to test whether signatures of past pathogen exposure could be identified by cataloging public T cell receptors. Because of strong linkage in the cohort, five DR-DQ haplotypes were treated as single units for association and clustering. Every repertoire in the discovery cohort had been generated on one and the same sequencing platform. An early release covering over 500 HLA-typed donors comprised about 310 gigabases of sequencing data and around 85 million unique TCR sequences. Using immunosequencing, the study profiled T cell repertoires from 666 subjects and related those repertoires to cytomegalovirus serostatus. A later analysis re-examined previously published TCR beta repertoires from more than 650 donors and added high-resolution HLA genotyping to investigate patterns of TCR occurrence. Rather than drawing on any new phenotypic data, the later analysis identified candidate immune exposures from TCR beta sequences and the way those sequences occurred across donors. To decide whether each TCR beta V gene segment behaved as functional or pseudogenic, an earlier analysis of 587 of the donors relied on high-throughput TCR beta sequencing. Among about 400 genotyped donors of the cohort, an average of roughly 230,000 unique TCR beta nucleotide sequences was sequenced per donor, of which about 19% were non-productive. A later genetic analysis took genome-wide SNP genotypes for about 60% of the roughly 670 donors and used that subset as a discovery cohort. Donor age, sex, ethnicity and CMV serostatus were compiled alongside the repertoire data. The number of donors typed differed by locus, with roughly 620-640 for A, B, C, DRB1 and DQB1, roughly 520 for DQA1, over 600 for DPA1, and 400 to 490 for DPB1. The genetic ancestry cluster associated with self-reported Caucasian donors included around 76% of the 300 to 400 genotyped donors. To predict cytomegalovirus infection status, the study brought together high-throughput TCR immunosequencing, statistical association of individual TCRs with disease status, and machine learning. Class I and class II HLA loci were covered by the typing at four-digit resolution. A separate validation cohort of over 95 different subjects was used in addition to the approximately 640-subject first cohort.

Reading the germline V gene gives CDR1 MDHEN and CDR2 SYDVKM. The CDR3 holds 12 amino acids from the cysteine to the phenylalanine. Only the CDR3 DNA is retained, 36 bases long and in frame from the first base. Between the V and J ends, shortened by 3 bases and 2 bases respectively, the junction contains 5 bases. The study at large found these results: A cluster of highly shared sequence variants was judged likely to be a technical artifact of the sequencing pipeline. Specific HLA alleles were associated with 15,000 to 20,000 TCR beta sequences at a false discovery rate of 0.05 in a later analysis. In vitro tests confirmed that a few of the cytomegalovirus-associated TCR beta chains recognize cytomegalovirus antigens. Linkage disequilibrium might explain the correlated functional status among segregating V segments, but an unknown experimental factor could not be excluded. Because the 87-base-pair reads could not distinguish some IMGT-functional V segments, including TRBV6-2 and TRBV6-3, those segments were excluded. An earlier analysis of several hundred of the donors showed that most TCR beta V segments appeared in productive rearrangements either about 87% or about 30% of the time, which broadly matched IMGT annotations. HLA typing was unavailable for some donors at each locus, so association tests used only the typed subset. Because counts were too low, some 16 rarely observed V segments, including chromosome 9 orphons, were excluded from the earlier analysis of some 540 of the donors. According to a later analysis, parvovirus B19, influenza, CMV and Epstein-Barr virus appeared linked to several top co-occurrence clusters. The classifier was reported to diagnose cytomegalovirus status with high specificity and sensitivity in both the original cohort and the validation cohort. A further reported finding was that TCR beta sequences accurately predicted the HLA-A and HLA-B alleles for most subjects in the first cohort. Roughly uniform sequencing depth across donors was assumed in presence/absence analyses, although this assumption may not hold. In a later analysis, HLA-associated TCR beta chains showed more clonal expansion and lower generation probabilities than non-associated chains that were equally common. Across donors, most TCR sequences were observed very rarely, whereas some public TCRs were present in many individuals. Strong co-occurrence of HLA alleles, especially DR and DQ, made assigning TCR associations to individual alleles difficult. In a later genetic analysis, fewer N-insertions in productive TCRs were reported among donors in an Asian-associated ancestry cluster than the roughly 700-donor mean. Only TCR beta chains were sequenced in this cohort, and the absence of alpha or paired-chain data limited detectable features. V-gene and J-gene trimming of TCR beta chains was associated with a missense DCLRE1C variant in a later genetic analysis, and the association was replicated in an independent cohort. A later analysis found that TCR association rates varied across HLA loci, with DRB1 alleles showing the most associated TCRs and HLA-C alleles the fewest. In the study, around 160 TCR beta chains were listed as associated with cytomegalovirus. In a later analysis, most CMV-associated TCR beta chains were found to appear HLA-restricted, with HLA associations seemingly driven largely by CMV exposure. According to the authors, the approach could potentially be generalized to other disease states and immunological phenotypes. The only immune exposure information available for the cohort was CMV serostatus.

The library was prepared using the immunoSEQ multiplex PCR assay. For the multiplex PCR, a mixture combining 60 forward primers for TCR Vbeta segments and 13 reverse primers for TCR Jbeta segments was used. A multiplex PCR assay on genomic DNA amplified the CDR3 region of rearranged TCR beta genes. The amplified TCR beta libraries were sequenced on the Illumina HiSeq System as 87-base-pair reads. Processing in the source paper ran as follows. A later analysis tallied roughly 78 million unique TCR beta chains across the 666 repertoires, and approximately 12 million of those chains were shared by two or more donors. A nearest-neighbor algorithm error-corrected the raw reads and collapsed the reads into unique sequences, merging closely related sequences to remove PCR and sequencing errors. Alignment of CDR3 sequences to IMGT reference sequences was used to assign V, D and J gene segments. For a sequence to be retained, a match of at least six nucleotides to both a V gene segment and a J gene segment was required. Rearrangements were classified as productive when the CDR3 lacked stop codons and remained in frame with V and J, and all other rearrangements were classified as non-productive. Following IMGT convention, CDR3 was defined as the stretch from the second conserved V-encoded cysteine up to the conserved J-encoded phenylalanine. The earlier analysis of about 500 of the donors excluded sequences that lacked an unambiguous match to a single V gene segment. In an earlier analysis of approximately 560 of the donors, a V segment was called functional when productive rearrangements were above 56.7%, and segregating when the standard deviation between donors exceeded 5%. A statistical classification framework was built for diagnosing cytomegalovirus status from the catalog of TCR beta chain sequences. In a later analysis, TCR nucleotide sequences were compared against IMGT/GENE-DB human TR gene sequences so that V and J genes could be assigned. In a later analysis, CDR3 sequences and most-parsimonious VDJ recombination scenarios were assigned using the TCRdist pipeline. In a later analysis, every TCR beta chain was defined by the combination of its CDR3 amino acid sequence and its V-gene family, and reads without a unique V-gene family were dropped. To address suspected cross-contamination and a sequencing artifact, a later analysis removed 450 to 700 highly shared, low-generation-probability nucleotide sequences. In a later analysis, a clonal expansion index was calculated for each public chain from normalized within-repertoire ranks of inferred template counts. A later analysis computed generation probabilities with a VDJ recombination model fitted to out-of-frame rearrangements, and checked the results against IGoR. In a later analysis, TCR-TCR, TCR-HLA and TCR-CMV co-occurrence was scored with hypergeometric tests, and a repertoire-size bias correction was applied to TCR pairs. A later analysis estimated false discovery rates by permuting HLA or CMV assignments 20 times. In a later analysis, co-occurring TCRs were grouped with DBSCAN, and TCRdist sequence similarity was added when clustering was performed within HLA-allele-positive subsets. Repertoires with fewer than 30,000 or more than 120,000 public chains, plus five repertoires with anomalous nucleotide sharing, were excluded from co-occurrence clustering. TCRdb carries this immuneACCESS record with in-frame sequences only. Its versions omit some clonotypes, under half of them owing to an unresolved V gene in the studies checked, with the rest unexplained. D and trimming were read from the DNA, whereas the V and J calls and clone size are those reported in that table. This sample comprises roughly 56,000 clones, roughly four fifths of them detected only once. About 2.3% of the sample comes from the top ten.

About this clone itself: No cognate antigen has been identified for it. No much larger clonotype is one base removed from it; base qualities were not supplied.

The cohort consisted of 666 healthy bone marrow donors. At the time of sampling, all cohort members were nominally healthy, though unrecorded immune exposures were likely present. The donor tested CMV seropositive, placing the donor among the 289 seropositive members of the cohort. Every donor gave a peripheral blood sample, and the peripheral blood mononuclear cells from that sample were used for TCR beta sequencing. Genomic DNA extraction from the blood cell samples was performed with the Qiagen DNeasy Blood Extraction Kit. The source of this sequence is a boy aged 5-17 years in good health and CMV-seropositive. The V and J genes are TRBV28 and TRBJ2-7; the D gene remains uncertain. Sequenced input: PBMCs. The CDR3: CASSFDTYEQYF. The DNA sequence is as follows: TGTGCCAGCAGTTTTGACACCTACGAGCAGTACTTC. The variable domain in full, with residues beyond the CDR3 obtained from the reference TRBV28 and TRBJ2-7 genes, is DVKVTQSSRYLVKRTGEKVFLECVQDMDHENMFWYRQDPGLGLRLIYFSYDVKMKEKGDIPEGYSVSREKKERFSLILESASTNQTSMYLCASSFDTYEQYFGPGTRLTVT.